This T cell receptor (beta chain) stems from a study of CD8 T cells in ankylosing spondylitis. General study findings and limits: Significantly higher representation of disease-linked clones was reported for matched ankylosing spondylitis synovial fluid. Seemingly characteristic of ankylosing spondylitis blood was a TCR beta motif consisting of about 8 highly homologous variants.

This clonotype showed up many times. The antigen is unknown. V gave up 2 bases and J gave up 1 base, with 11 bases separating them. Germline V gene lookup returns CDR1 DFQATT and CDR2 SNEGSKA (reference sequence). This CDR3 has 14 residues. Making use of molecular barcodes, quantitative 5'-RACE generated TCR beta libraries. From the 5' RACE reads, TCRdb called clonotypes with MiXCR, one entry per CDR3 protein. The sample consists of about 240,000 distinct CDR3 sequences, 8% to 9.5% of them appearing once. This sequence originates from a male donor with ankylosing spondylitis or in good health (not recorded which). Sequenced sample: blood, either unsorted or a sorted T cell fraction (not recorded which). V is TRBV20-1 and J is TRBJ1-1, with a weak D call TRBD1 (5 bases). As DNA, the CDR3 is TGCAGTGCTAGACGGAATGACAGGAACACTGAAGCTTTCTTT. Protein: CSARRNDRNTEAFF.